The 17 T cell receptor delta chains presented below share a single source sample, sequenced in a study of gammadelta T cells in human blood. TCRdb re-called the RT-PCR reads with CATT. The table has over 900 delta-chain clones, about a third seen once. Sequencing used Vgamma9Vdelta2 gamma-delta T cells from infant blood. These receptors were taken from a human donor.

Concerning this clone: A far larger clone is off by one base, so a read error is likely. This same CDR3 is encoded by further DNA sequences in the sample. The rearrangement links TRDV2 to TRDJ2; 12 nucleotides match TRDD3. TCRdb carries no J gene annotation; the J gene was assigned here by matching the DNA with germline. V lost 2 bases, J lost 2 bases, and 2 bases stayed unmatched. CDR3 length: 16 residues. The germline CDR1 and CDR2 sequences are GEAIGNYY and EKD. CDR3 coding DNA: TGTGCCTGTGACATACTGGGGGATACATTGACAGCACAACTCTTCTTT. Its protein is CACDILGDTLTAQLFF.

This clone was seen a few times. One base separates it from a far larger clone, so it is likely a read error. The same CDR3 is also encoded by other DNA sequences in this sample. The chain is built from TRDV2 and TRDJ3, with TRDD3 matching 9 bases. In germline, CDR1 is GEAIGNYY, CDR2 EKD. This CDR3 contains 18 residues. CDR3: CACDPMGIRSWDTRQMFF. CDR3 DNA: TGTGCATGTGACCCCATGGGGATACGCTCCTGGGACACCCGACAGATGTTTTTC.

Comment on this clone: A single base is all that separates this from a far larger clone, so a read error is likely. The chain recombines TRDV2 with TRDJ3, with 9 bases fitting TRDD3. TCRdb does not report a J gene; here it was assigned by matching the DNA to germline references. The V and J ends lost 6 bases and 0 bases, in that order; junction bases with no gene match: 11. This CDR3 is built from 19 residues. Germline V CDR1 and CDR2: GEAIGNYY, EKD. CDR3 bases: TGTGCCTGTAACGCTACTACTGGGGGACCCTCCTGGGACACCCGACAGATGTTTTTC. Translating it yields CACNATTGGPSWDTRQMFF.

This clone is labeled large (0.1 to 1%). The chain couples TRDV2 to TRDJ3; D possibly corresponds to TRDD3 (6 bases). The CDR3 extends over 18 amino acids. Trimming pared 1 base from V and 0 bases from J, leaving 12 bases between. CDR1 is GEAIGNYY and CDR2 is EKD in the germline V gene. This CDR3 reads CACDTSWGVSWDTRQMFF. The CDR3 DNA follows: TGTGCCTGTGACACTTCCTGGGGAGTCTCCTGGGACACCCGACAGATGTTTTTC.

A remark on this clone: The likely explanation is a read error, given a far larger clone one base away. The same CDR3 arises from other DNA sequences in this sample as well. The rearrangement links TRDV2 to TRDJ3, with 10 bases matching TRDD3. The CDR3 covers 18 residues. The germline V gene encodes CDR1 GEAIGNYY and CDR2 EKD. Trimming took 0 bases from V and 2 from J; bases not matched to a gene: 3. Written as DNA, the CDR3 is TGTGCCTGTGACACCGTGCTGGGGGATACCTGGGACACCCGACAGATGTTTTTC. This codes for CACDTVLGDTWDTRQMFF.

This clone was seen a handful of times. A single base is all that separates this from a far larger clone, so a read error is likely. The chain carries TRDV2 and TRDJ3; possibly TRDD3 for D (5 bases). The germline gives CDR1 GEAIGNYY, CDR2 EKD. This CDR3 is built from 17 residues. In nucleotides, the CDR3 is TGTGCCTGTGACTCTTTACTGAGCTCCTGGGACACCCGACAGGTGTTTTTC. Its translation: CACDSLLSSWDTRQVFF.

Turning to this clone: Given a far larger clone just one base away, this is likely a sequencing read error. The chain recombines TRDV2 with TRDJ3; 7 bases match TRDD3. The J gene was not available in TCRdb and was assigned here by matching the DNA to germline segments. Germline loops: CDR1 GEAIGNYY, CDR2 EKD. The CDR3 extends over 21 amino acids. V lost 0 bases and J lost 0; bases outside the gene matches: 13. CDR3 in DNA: TGTGCCTGTGACACCTTGGGAACTGAGGGATACTCCTCCTGGGACACCCGACAGATGTTTTTC. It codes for CACDTLGTEGYSSWDTRQMFF.

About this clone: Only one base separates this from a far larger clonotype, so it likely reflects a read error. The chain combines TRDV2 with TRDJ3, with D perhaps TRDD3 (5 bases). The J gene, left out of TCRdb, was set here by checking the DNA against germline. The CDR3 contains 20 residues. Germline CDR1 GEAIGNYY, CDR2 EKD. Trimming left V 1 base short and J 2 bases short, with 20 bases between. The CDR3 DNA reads TGTGCCTGTGACACGATATATGGGGAATACGCCCCCTGGGACACCCGACAGATGTTTTTC. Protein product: CACDTIYGEYAPWDTRQMFF.

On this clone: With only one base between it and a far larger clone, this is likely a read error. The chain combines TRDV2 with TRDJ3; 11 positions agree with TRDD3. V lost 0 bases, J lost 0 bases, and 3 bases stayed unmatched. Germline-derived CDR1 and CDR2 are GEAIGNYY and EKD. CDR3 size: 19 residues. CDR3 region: CACDTVLGDNSWDTRQMFF. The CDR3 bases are TGTGCCTGTGACACCGTACTGGGGGATAACTCCTGGGACACCCGACAGATGTTTTTC.

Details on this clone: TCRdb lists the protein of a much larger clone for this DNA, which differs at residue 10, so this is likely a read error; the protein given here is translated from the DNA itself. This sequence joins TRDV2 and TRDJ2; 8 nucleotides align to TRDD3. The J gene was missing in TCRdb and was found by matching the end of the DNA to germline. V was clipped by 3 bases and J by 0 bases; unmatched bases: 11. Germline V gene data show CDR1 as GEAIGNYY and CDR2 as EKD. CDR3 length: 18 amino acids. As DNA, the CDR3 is TGTGCCTGTGACGCGGTACTGGGGGTTCGCCCTTTGACAGCACAACTCTTCTTT. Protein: CACDAVLGVRPLTAQLFF.

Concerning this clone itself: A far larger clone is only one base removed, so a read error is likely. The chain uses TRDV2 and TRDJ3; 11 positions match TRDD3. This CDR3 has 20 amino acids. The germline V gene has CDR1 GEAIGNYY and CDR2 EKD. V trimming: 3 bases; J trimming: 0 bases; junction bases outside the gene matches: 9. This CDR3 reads CACDEVLGDKSSWDTRQMFF. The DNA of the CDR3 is TGTGCCTGTGACGAAGTACTGGGGGATAAAAGCTCCTGGGACACCCGACAGATGTTTTTC.

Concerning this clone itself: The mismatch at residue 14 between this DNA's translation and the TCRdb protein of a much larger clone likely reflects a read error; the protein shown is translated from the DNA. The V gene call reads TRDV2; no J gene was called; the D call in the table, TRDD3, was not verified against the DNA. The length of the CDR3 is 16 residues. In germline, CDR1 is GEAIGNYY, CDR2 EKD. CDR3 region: CACDEVGLTVADKRIF. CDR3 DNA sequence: TGTGCCTGTGACGAGGTGGGGCTTACCGTTGCCGATAAACGCATCTTT.

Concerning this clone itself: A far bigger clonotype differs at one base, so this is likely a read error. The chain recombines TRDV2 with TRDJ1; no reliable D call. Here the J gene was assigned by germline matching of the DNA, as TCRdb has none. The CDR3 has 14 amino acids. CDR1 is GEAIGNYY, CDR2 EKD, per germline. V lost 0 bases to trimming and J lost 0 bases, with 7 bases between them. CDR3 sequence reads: CACDTWRYTDKLIF. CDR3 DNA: TGTGCCTGTGACACCTGGAGGTACACCGATAAACTCATCTTT.

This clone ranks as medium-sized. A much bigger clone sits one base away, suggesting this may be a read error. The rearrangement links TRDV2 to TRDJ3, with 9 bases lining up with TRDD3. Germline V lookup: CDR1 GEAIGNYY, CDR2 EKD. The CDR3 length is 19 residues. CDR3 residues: CACNTGFTGGSWDTRQMFF. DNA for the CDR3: TGTGCCTGTAACACCGGATTTACTGGGGGATCCTGGGACACCCGACAGATGTTTTTC.

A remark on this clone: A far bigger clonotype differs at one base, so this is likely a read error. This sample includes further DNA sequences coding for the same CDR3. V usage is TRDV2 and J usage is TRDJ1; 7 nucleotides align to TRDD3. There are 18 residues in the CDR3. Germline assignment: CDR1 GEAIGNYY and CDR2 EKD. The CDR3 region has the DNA TGTGCCTGTGACAAACTTCGTACTGGGGACCCTTACACTGATAAACTCATCTTT. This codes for CACDKLRTGDPYTDKLIF.

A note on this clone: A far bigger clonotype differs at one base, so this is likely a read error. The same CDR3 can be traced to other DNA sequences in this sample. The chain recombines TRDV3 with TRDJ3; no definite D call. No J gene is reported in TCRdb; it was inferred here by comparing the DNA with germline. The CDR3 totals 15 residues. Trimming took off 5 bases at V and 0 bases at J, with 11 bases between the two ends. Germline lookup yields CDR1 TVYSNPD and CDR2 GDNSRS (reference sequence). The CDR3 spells CAPSDVSWDTRQMFF. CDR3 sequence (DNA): TGTGCCCCATCAGATGTCTCCTGGGACACCCGACAGATGTTTTTC.

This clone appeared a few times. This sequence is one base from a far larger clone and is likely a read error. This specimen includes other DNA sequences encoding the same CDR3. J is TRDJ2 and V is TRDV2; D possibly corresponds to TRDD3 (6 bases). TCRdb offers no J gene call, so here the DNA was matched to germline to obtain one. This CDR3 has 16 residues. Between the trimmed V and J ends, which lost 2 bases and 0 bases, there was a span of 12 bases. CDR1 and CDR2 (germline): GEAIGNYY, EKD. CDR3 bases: TGTGCCTGTGACATACTGGGTGATACTTTGACAGCACAACTCTTCTTT. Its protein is CACDILGDTLTAQLFF.